These 7 T cell receptor beta chains came from one sample sequenced in a study of shared clonotypes between healthy human individuals. Assay: immunoSEQ multiplex PCR; the TCRdb copy retains only in-frame clones and omits some. The sample comprises around 2.5 million clones, under 95% of which are singletons, and 0.36% rests with the top ten. The sample taken for sequencing was naive CD4+ T cells from PBMCs. Subset described: CD45RA+ positively selected. The receptors derive from a man between 18 and 35 years old in good health. Some clones in this sample may be carry-over from other donors' samples.

The gene calls are TRBV11-3 and TRBJ2-7; D might be TRBD1 or TRBD2, each matching 5 bases. CDR1 is SGHNT, CDR2 YENEEA, per germline. Trimming removed 1 base at V and 6 bases at J, with 16 bases between. CDR3 length: 15 residues. Here the CDR3 reads CASSLGGPGIREQYF. For the CDR3, the DNA is TGTGCCAGCAGCTTAGGGGGCCCGGGGATCCGCGAGCAGTACTTC.

The J gene is TRBJ2-1, the V gene TRBV5-1, with TRBD2 as a possible D gene (5 bases). The CDR3 extends over 12 amino acids. The ends were cut back, 4 bases at V and 10 bases at J, with 12 bases in the middle. Germline CDR1 SGHRS, CDR2 YFSETQ. CDR3 loop: CASSENRGEQFF. The CDR3 bases are TGCGCCAGCAGCGAGAACCGCGGGGAGCAGTTCTTC.

In this sample, this clone turned up once. This chain connects TRBV10-1 to TRBJ2-7, with D perhaps being TRBD1 or TRBD2 (5 bases each). The CDR3 is 15 amino acids. CDR1 WNHNN and CDR2 SYGVQD come from the germline V gene (reference sequence). The V end lost 4 bases, the J end lost 0 bases, and 13 bases lay between the germline ends. The DNA for the CDR3 is TGCGCCAGCAGTGCGGGATCAGGGATCTCCTACGAGCAGTACTTC. Translating it yields CASSAGSGISYEQYF.

The chain is built from TRBV6-6 and TRBJ2-7, with 14 bases fitting TRBD2. Losses at the gene ends were 6 bases for V and 3 bases for J; bases not matched to a gene: 4. This CDR3 spans 15 amino acids. From germline, CDR1 is MNHNY and CDR2 SVGAGI (reference sequence). CDR3 sequence (DNA): TGTGCCAGCAGACCGGGACTAGCGGGAGTCTACGAGCAGTACTTC. Translation gives CASRPGLAGVYEQYF.

The gene calls are TRBV2 and TRBJ1-1, with a possible D match to TRBD1 (5 bases). The germline V and J ends were trimmed by 4 bases and 7 bases, with 13 bases remaining between them. Per the germline V gene, CDR1 is SNHLY and CDR2 is FYNNEI. The CDR3 totals 13 residues. The CDR3 protein is CASSGEQESEAFF. The CDR3 region has the DNA TGTGCCAGCAGTGGGGAACAGGAGAGTGAAGCTTTCTTT.

The chain is built from TRBV28 and TRBJ1-5; 7 bases align to TRBD1. The CDR3 is 16 residues long. The V gene end was trimmed by 6 bases and the J gene end by 4 bases; junction bases not matched to a gene: 12. The germline gives CDR1 MDHEN, CDR2 SYDVKM. The CDR3 DNA reads as TGTGCCAGCAGAACCCCCGGGACAGCAGATAATCAGCCCCAGCATTTT. This translates into CASRTPGTADNQPQHF.

V gene TRBV7-9 combines with J gene TRBJ2-5, with no clear D. V was pared by 8 bases and J by 1 base, with 11 bases between. CDR3 length: 13 amino acids. Germline V lookup: CDR1 SEHNR, CDR2 FQNEAQ (reference sequence). CDR3 in amino acids: CASHTNLQETQYF. For the CDR3, the DNA is TGTGCCAGCCACACGAATCTCCAAGAGACCCAGTACTTC.